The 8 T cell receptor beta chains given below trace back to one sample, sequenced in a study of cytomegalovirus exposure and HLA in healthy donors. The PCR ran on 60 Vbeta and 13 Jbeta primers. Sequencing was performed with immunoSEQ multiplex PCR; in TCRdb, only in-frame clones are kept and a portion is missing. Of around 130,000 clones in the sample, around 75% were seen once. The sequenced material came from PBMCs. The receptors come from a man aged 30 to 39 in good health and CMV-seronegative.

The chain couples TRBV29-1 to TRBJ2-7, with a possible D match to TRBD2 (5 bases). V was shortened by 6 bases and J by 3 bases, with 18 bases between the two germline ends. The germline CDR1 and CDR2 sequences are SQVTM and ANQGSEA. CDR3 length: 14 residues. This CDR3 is CSVGIQLMGYEQYF. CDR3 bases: TGCAGCGTCGGGATACAGTTAATGGGCTACGAGCAGTACTTC.

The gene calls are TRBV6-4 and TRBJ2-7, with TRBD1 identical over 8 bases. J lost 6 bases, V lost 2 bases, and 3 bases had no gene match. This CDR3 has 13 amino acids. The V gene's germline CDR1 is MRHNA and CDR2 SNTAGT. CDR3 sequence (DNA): TGTGCCAGCAGTGACGGACAGGGATCCGAGCAGTACTTC. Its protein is CASSDGQGSEQYF.

CDR3 bases: TGTGCCAGCAGCGACACCGGGACAGGGAATGTGAACACCATATATTTT. Translated, it gives CASSDTGTGNVNTIYF. The V gene is TRBV9, the J gene TRBJ1-3; the match to TRBD1 covers 9 bases. The CDR3 is 16 residues long. J was trimmed by 7 bases and V by 3 bases; bases with no gene match: 11. Germline lookup yields CDR1 SGDLS and CDR2 YYNGEE. Full variable domain (missing parts from reference TRBV9 and TRBJ1-3): DSGVTQTPKHLITATGQRVTLRCSPRSGDLSVYWYQQSLDQGLQFLIQYYNGEERAKGNILERFSAQQFPDLHSELNLSSLELGDSALYFCASSDTGTGNVNTIYFGEGSWLTVV.

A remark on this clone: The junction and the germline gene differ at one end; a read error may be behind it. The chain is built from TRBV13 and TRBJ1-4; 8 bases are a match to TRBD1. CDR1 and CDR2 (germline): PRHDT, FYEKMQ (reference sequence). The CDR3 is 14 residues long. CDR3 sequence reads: CASSSDREREKMFF. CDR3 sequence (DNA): TGTGCCAGCAGCTCGGACAGGGAGAGGGAAAAAATGTTTTTT.

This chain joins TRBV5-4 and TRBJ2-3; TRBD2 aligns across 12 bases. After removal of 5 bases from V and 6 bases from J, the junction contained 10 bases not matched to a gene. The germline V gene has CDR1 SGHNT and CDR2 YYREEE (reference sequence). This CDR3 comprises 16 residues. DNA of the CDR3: TGTGCCAGCAGTCCGAGACTAGCGGGGGTTTCGGATACGCAGTATTTT. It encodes CASSPRLAGVSDTQYF.

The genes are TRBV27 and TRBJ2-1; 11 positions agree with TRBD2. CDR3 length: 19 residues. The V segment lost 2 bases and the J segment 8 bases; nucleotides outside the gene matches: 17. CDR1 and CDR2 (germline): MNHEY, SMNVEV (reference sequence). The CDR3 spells CASSLRGLAEPHGGYEQFF. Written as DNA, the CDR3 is TGTGCCAGCAGTTTAAGGGGACTAGCGGAGCCGCATGGGGGGTATGAGCAGTTCTTC.

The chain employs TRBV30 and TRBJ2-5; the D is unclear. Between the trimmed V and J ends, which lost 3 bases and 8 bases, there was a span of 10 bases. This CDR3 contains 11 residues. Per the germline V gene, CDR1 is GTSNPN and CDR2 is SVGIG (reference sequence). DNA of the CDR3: TGTGCCTGGAGCACAAAAAATACCCAGTACTTC. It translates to CAWSTKNTQYF. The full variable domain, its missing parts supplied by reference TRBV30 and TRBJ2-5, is SQTIHQWPATLVQPVGSPLSLECTVEGTSNPNLYWYRQAAGRGLQLLFYSVGIGQISSEVPQNLSASRPQDRQFILSSKKLLLSDSGFYLCAWSTKNTQYFGPGTRLLVL.

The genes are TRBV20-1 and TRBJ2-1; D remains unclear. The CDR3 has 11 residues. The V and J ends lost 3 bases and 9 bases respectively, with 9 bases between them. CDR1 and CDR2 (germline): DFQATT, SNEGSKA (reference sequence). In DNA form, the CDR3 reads TGCAGTGCTAGTCGAGCGCTTGAGCAGTTCTTC. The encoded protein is CSASRALEQFF.